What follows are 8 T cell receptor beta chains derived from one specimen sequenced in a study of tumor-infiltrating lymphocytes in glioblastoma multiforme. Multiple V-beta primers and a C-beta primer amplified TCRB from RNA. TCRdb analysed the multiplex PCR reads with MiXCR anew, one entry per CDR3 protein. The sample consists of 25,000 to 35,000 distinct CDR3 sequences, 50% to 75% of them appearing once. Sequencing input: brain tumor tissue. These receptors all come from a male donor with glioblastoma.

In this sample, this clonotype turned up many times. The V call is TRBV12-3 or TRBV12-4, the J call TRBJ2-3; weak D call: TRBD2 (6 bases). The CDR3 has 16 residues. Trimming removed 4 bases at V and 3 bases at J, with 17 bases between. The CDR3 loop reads CASSYGGPGVTDTQYF. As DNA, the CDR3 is TGTGCCAGCAGTTACGGGGGTCCGGGTGTAACAGATACGCAGTATTTT.

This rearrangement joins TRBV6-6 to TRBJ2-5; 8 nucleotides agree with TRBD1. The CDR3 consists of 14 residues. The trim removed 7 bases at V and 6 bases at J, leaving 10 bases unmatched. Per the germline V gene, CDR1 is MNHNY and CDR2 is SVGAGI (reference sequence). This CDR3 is CASTQGATPKTQYF. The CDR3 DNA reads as TGTGCCAGCACCCAGGGGGCGACCCCAAAGACCCAGTACTTC.

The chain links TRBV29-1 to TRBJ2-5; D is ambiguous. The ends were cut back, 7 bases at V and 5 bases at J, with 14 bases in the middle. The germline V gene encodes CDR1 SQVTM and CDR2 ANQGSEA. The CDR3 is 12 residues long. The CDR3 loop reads CSELGIGETQYF. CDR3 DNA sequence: TGCAGCGAACTGGGGATTGGGGAGACCCAGTACTTC.

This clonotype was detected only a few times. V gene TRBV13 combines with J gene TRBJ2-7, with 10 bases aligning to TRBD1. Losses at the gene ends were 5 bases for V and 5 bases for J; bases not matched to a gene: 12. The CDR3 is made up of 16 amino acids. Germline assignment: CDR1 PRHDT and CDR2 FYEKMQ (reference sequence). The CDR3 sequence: CASSRVSGTGVHEQYF. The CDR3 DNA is TGTGCCAGCAGCCGCGTCTCCGGGACAGGGGTCCACGAGCAGTACTTC.

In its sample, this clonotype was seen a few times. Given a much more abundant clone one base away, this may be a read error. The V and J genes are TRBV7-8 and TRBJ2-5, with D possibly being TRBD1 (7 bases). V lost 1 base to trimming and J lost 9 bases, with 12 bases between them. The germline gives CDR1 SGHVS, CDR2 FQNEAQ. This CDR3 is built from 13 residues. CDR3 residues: CASSLEGRGAQYF. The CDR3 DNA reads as TGTGCCAGCAGCTTAGAAGGCAGGGGGGCCCAGTACTTC. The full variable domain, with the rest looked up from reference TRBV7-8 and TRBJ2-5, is GAGVSQSPRYKVAKRGQDVALRCDPISGHVSLFWYQQALGQGPEFLTYFQNEAQLDKSGLPSDRFFAERPEGSVSTLKIQRTQQEDSAVYLCASSLEGRGAQYFGPGTRLLVL.

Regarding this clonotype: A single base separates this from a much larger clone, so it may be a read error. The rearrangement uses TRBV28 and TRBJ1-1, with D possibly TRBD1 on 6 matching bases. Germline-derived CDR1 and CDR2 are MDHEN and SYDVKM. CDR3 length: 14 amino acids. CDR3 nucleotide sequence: TGTGCCAGCAGTTTCAGGACAGTGAACATTGAAGCTTTCTTT. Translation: CASSFRTVNIEAFF.

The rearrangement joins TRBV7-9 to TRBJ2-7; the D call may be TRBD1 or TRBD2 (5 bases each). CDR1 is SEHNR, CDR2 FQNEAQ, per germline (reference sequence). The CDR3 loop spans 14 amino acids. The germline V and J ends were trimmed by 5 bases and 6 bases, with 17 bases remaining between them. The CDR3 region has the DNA TGTGCCAGCAGCCAGACAGAGGGCTATGGCGAGCAGTACTTC. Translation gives CASSQTEGYGEQYF.

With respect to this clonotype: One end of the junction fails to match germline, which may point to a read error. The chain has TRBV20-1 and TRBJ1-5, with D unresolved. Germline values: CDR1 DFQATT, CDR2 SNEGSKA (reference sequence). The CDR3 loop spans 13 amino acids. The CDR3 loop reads CGARALSNQPQHF. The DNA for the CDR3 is TGCGGTGCGCGGGCACTTAGCAATCAGCCCCAGCATTTT.